These 3 T cell receptor beta chains were sequenced from one sample in a study of blood T cell repertoires in COVID-19. Sequenced by immunoSEQ multiplex PCR; TCRdb stores in-frame clones only, minus some. The sample lists 250,000 to 350,000 clones, nearly 90% occurring once. Material for sequencing was PBMCs or T cells enriched from blood (not recorded which). Source of these receptors: a woman between 18 and 30 years old with acute COVID-19.

On this clone itself: A much more abundant neighbour one base away suggests this may be a read error. The V and J genes are TRBV25-1 and TRBJ1-1, with D perhaps TRBD1 (5 bases). V was shortened by 2 bases and J by 5 bases, with 6 bases between the two germline ends. Germline-derived CDR1 and CDR2 are MGHDK and SYGVNS. The CDR3 runs to 12 residues. The CDR3 region is CASSEGGTEAFF. CDR3 bases: TGTGCCAGCAGTGAAGGGGGGACTGAAGCTTTCTTT.

The V gene is TRBV2, the J gene TRBJ1-2; TRBD1 agrees at 7 bases. CDR1 is SNHLY and CDR2 is FYNNEI in the germline V gene. V lost 5 bases to trimming and J lost 4 bases; unmatched junction nucleotides: 7. The CDR3 sequence is 14 residues long. In nucleotides, the CDR3 is TGTGCCAGCAGTAAAAGACAGGGAAGCTATGGCTACACCTTC. This sequence encodes CASSKRQGSYGYTF.

This chain uses TRBV6-1 with TRBJ2-7; D might be TRBD1 (5 bases). Germline V CDR1 and CDR2: MNHNS, SASEGT. The CDR3 consists of 14 residues. Trimming removed 3 bases from V and 3 bases from J, with 12 bases in between. The CDR3 DNA follows: TGTGCCAGCAGTGACGAAATCGACAGCTACGAGCAGTACTTC. This encodes CASSDEIDSYEQYF.